The clone carrying this T cell receptor (beta chain) has a count of ten or more. This sample is part of a study of patients and donors after allogeneic stem cell transplantation. V was pared by 10 bases and J by 7 bases, with 8 bases of the junction left unmatched. Germline V CDR1 and CDR2: MNHEY, SVGEGT. The CDR3 sequence is 13 residues long. MiXCR was run by TCRdb on the RT-PCR reads, yielding one entry per CDR3 protein. The sample has roughly 960,000 distinct CDR3 sequences, roughly 18% seen once. This receptor was identified in a human donor who was either an allogeneic HSCT recipient or a stem cell or donor lymphocyte infusion donor (not recorded which). It is not recorded whose cells these are; they may come from a transplant donor. The chain joins TRBV6-2 or TRBV6-3 to TRBJ2-1; 9 nucleotides align to TRBD2. The sample comprised blood, either unsorted or a sorted T cell fraction (not recorded which). As DNA, the CDR3 is TGTGCCACTAGGGGACTAGCTTGGAATGAGCAGTTCTTC. Encoded protein: CATRGLAWNEQFF.